The 14 T cell receptor beta chains listed next were all sequenced from one sample in a study of cytomegalovirus exposure and HLA in healthy donors. Primers: 60 Vbeta forward and 13 Jbeta reverse. Data came from immunoSEQ multiplex PCR; TCRdb stores just in-frame clones and leaves some out. The data show around 150,000 clones, approximately 70% seen once. Specimen: PBMCs. These TCRs come from a young man in good health and CMV-seropositive.

This chain connects TRBV7-3 to TRBJ1-1, with TRBD1 as a possible D gene (6 bases). Per germline, CDR1 SGHTA and CDR2 FQGTGA. CDR3 length equals 14 residues. The ends were cut back, 2 bases at V and 4 bases at J, with 11 bases in the middle. The CDR3 is CASSLSTGTTEAFF. The CDR3 nucleotides are TGTGCCAGCAGCTTATCCACAGGGACCACTGAAGCTTTCTTT.

This clone came up a few times. The chain combines TRBV6-1 with TRBJ2-7; 7 bases align to TRBD1. The CDR3 covers 15 residues. CDR1 and CDR2 (germline): MNHNS, SASEGT. V lost 4 bases and J lost 2; bases outside the gene matches: 8. The chain's CDR3 is CASSGYRGHTYEQYV. CDR3 coding DNA: TGTGCCAGCAGTGGATACAGGGGTCACACCTACGAGCAGTACGTC.

This clone was seen once. This chain uses TRBV28 with TRBJ2-2; tentative D call: TRBD1 (5 bases). V lost 2 bases and J lost 4, with 11 bases in between. This CDR3 region has 15 residues. CDR1 MDHEN and CDR2 SYDVKM come from the germline V gene. The CDR3 sequence: CASSLGRVRTGELFF. The DNA of the CDR3 is TGTGCCAGCAGTTTAGGCAGGGTGCGCACCGGGGAGCTGTTTTTT.

V usage is TRBV28 and J usage is TRBJ1-2, with unresolved D. Trimming took off 2 bases at V and 6 bases at J, with 13 bases between the two ends. The CDR3 extends over 14 amino acids. Germline CDR1 reads MDHEN; CDR2 reads SYDVKM. CDR3 sequence reads: CASSLVTPTDGYTF. CDR3 coding DNA: TGTGCCAGCAGTTTAGTTACCCCAACGGATGGCTACACCTTC.

This chain connects TRBV5-1 to TRBJ1-1, with 8 bases aligning to TRBD1. The CDR3 totals 13 residues. The trim removed 4 bases at V and 3 bases at J, leaving 2 bases unmatched. Germline V gives CDR1 SGHRS, CDR2 YFSETQ. CDR3 residues: CASSDRGYTEAFF. Written as DNA, the CDR3 is TGCGCCAGCAGCGACAGGGGTTACACTGAAGCTTTCTTT.

The CDR3 bases are TGTGCCAGCAGTTTAAGAACGGGGGACTACGAGCAGTACGTC. Amino acids: CASSLRTGDYEQYV. The V call is TRBV6-6, the J call TRBJ2-7; a possible D gene is TRBD2 (6 bases). The germline CDR1 and CDR2 sequences are MNHNY and SVGAGI (reference sequence). V was trimmed by 4 bases and J by 3 bases, leaving 13 bases between them. The CDR3 is 14 amino acids.

The chain is built from TRBV27 and TRBJ1-4; D not certain. This CDR3 is built from 14 residues. The V gene's germline CDR1 is MNHEY and CDR2 SMNVEV (reference sequence). The ends were cut back, 5 bases at V and 8 bases at J, with 15 bases in the middle. CDR3 nucleotide sequence: TGTGCCAGCAGTCTAATACCTTTCGTGGAAAAACTGTTTTTT. Translated, it gives CASSLIPFVEKLFF.

As regards this clone: An end of the junction differs from the germline gene, which may be a read error. The CDR3 loop reads CASSLDSGETQYF. CDR3 DNA: TGTGCTAGCAGCTTGGACAGTGGAGAGACCCAGTACTTC. V usage is TRBV7-7 and J usage is TRBJ2-5, with D perhaps matching TRBD1 (6 bases). Germline assignment: CDR1 SSHAT and CDR2 FNYEAQ (reference sequence). This CDR3 has 13 amino acids.

This chain connects TRBV30 to TRBJ1-5; D not certain. The CDR3 is 15 residues long. Germline-derived CDR1 and CDR2 are GTSNPN and SVGIG (reference sequence). Trimming took off 4 bases at V and 3 bases at J, with 16 bases between the two ends. The CDR3 reads CAWTSAGLFNQPQHF. The CDR3 DNA sequence: TGTGCCTGGACCTCAGCAGGACTGTTCAATCAGCCCCAGCATTTT.

There are a few counts of this clone. V and J are TRBV5-8 and TRBJ1-1; D call uncertain. Per the germline V gene, CDR1 is SGHTS and CDR2 is YDEGEE. This CDR3 region has 13 residues. Between the trimmed V and J ends, which lost 6 bases and 4 bases, there was a span of 13 bases. The chain's CDR3 is CASTINRGTEAFF. As DNA, the CDR3 is TGTGCCAGCACCATAAATAGAGGCACTGAAGCTTTCTTT. The variable domain in full, completed from reference TRBV5-8 and TRBJ1-1, reads EAGVTQSPTHLIKTRGQQATLRCSPISGHTSVYWYQQALGLGLQFLLWYDEGEERNRGNFPPRFSGRQFPNYSSELNVNALELEDSALYLCASTINRGTEAFFGQGTRLTVV.

The CDR3 protein is CASSSRQNSNQPQHF. In DNA form, the CDR3 reads TGTGCCAGCAGTAGCCGACAGAATAGCAATCAGCCCCAGCATTTT. This rearrangement joins TRBV6-1 to TRBJ1-5; possibly TRBD1 for D (5 bases). V lost 5 bases and J 0 bases, leaving 11 bases between the germline ends. The CDR3 is 15 amino acids. Germline V lookup: CDR1 MNHNS, CDR2 SASEGT.

The V gene is TRBV28, the J gene TRBJ2-3; 8 bases line up with TRBD2. The CDR3 spans 16 residues. V trimming: 7 bases; J trimming: 4 bases; junction bases outside the gene matches: 13. Germline V gene data show CDR1 as MDHEN and CDR2 as SYDVKM. The CDR3 sequence: CASTSSSGEVADTQYF. The CDR3 DNA reads TGTGCCAGCACCTCGAGTAGCGGGGAGGTAGCAGATACGCAGTATTTT.

The chain links TRBV29-1 to TRBJ2-2; 9 bases are a match to TRBD1. Germline V lookup: CDR1 SQVTM, CDR2 ANQGSEA. V was clipped by 4 bases and J by 3 bases; unmatched bases: 6. This CDR3 spans 15 amino acids. As DNA, the CDR3 is TGCAGCGTTGCGGGACAGGGCAGGGACACCGGGGAGCTGTTTTTT. It encodes CSVAGQGRDTGELFF.

The rearrangement links TRBV2 to TRBJ2-2, with TRBD2 matching over 14 bases. V was pared by 7 bases and J by 2 bases, with 6 bases of the junction left unmatched. CDR1 and CDR2 from the germline V gene are SNHLY and FYNNEI. The CDR3 runs to 17 residues. The CDR3 here is CASTLGLAGVNTGELFF. The CDR3, as DNA: TGTGCCAGCACCTTGGGACTAGCGGGAGTAAACACCGGGGAGCTGTTTTTT.